These 21 T cell receptor beta chains came from one sample sequenced in a study of T cell responses to AZD1222 COVID-19 vaccine. Assay: immunoSEQ multiplex PCR; the TCRdb copy retains only in-frame clones and omits some. Of about 92,000 clones listed, roughly nine tenths were seen once; the top ten hold approximately 30%. The sample was peripheral blood, taken on day 0 of AZD1222 vaccination. The receptors were sampled from an adult in good health.

The chain joins TRBV23-1 to TRBJ2-1; D gene uncertain. TRBV23-1 is marked as an open reading frame, function uncertain. The CDR3 runs to 12 residues. V was shortened by 2 bases and J by 6 bases, with 5 bases between the two germline ends. The CDR3 DNA reads as TGCGCCAGCAGTCAAAAGTTCAATGAGCAGTTCTTC. Its protein product is CASSQKFNEQFF.

This chain links TRBV2 with TRBJ1-1; a possible D gene is TRBD1 (6 bases). The V end lost 6 bases, the J end lost 3 bases, and 14 bases lay between the germline ends. Per germline, CDR1 SNHLY and CDR2 FYNNEI. The CDR3 runs to 14 residues. CDR3 coding DNA: TGTGCCAGCAGCATACAGGGAGGCGACACTGAAGCTTTCTTT. Translated, it gives CASSIQGGDTEAFF.

This clone came up once. The chain joins TRBV28 to TRBJ1-5; maybe TRBD1 (6 bases). This CDR3 region has 16 residues. Deletions cut 4 bases from V and 3 bases from J, with 16 bases between. Germline CDR1 and CDR2: MDHEN and SYDVKM. The CDR3 here is CASSSPLRGTNQPQHF. The CDR3 coding sequence is TGTGCCAGCAGTTCACCCCTCAGGGGAACCAATCAGCCCCAGCATTTT.

The rearrangement joins TRBV2 to TRBJ2-7, with TRBD2 matching over 7 bases. From germline, CDR1 is SNHLY and CDR2 FYNNEI. This CDR3 is 14 amino acids long. Losses at the gene ends were 8 bases for V and 0 bases for J; bases not matched to a gene: 7. Here the CDR3 reads CASQSSGSSYEQYF. CDR3 nucleotide sequence: TGTGCCAGCCAATCTAGCGGAAGCTCCTACGAGCAGTACTTC. Complete variable domain (other parts from reference TRBV2 and TRBJ2-7): EPEVTQTPSHQVTQMGQEVILRCVPISNHLYFYWYRQILGQKVEFLVSFYNNEISEKSEIFDDQFSVERPDGSNFTLKIRSTKLEDSAMYFCASQSSGSSYEQYFGPGTRLTVT.

V usage is TRBV13 and J usage is TRBJ2-4; possible D gene TRBD1, 5 bases. Per germline, CDR1 PRHDT and CDR2 FYEKMQ (reference sequence). With 5 bases removed from V and 6 bases from J, the gap between germline ends came to 11 bases. The CDR3 extends over 13 amino acids. CDR3 DNA: TGTGCCAGCAGCATGCTAACAGGAAACATTCAGTACTTC. Translating it yields CASSMLTGNIQYF.

This chain joins TRBV3-1 (or the pseudogene TRBV3-2) and TRBJ2-1; D is possibly TRBD2 (6 bases). Germline CDR1 LGHDT, CDR2 YNNKEL (reference sequence). Trimming took off 1 base at V and 7 bases at J, with 8 bases between the two ends. The CDR3 has 13 residues. The CDR3 spells CASSQVSGNEQFF. CDR3 DNA: TGTGCCAGCAGCCAAGTAAGCGGGAATGAGCAGTTCTTC.

The V call is TRBV30, the J call TRBJ2-7; a possible D gene is TRBD1 (5 bases). Germline V gene data show CDR1 as GTSNPN and CDR2 as SVGIG (reference sequence). With 1 base removed from V and 2 bases from J, the gap between germline ends came to 15 bases. This CDR3 region has 15 residues. CDR3 nucleotide sequence: TGTGCCTGGAGTGCCGGAAGGACAAGGACCTACGAGCAGTACTTC. Protein: CAWSAGRTRTYEQYF.

This clone was counted a single time. CDR3 residues: CASSSFEDPDTQYF. The CDR3 nucleotides are TGTGCCAGCAGCTCCTTTGAGGATCCAGATACGCAGTATTTT. The chain uses TRBV11-3 and TRBJ2-3; D is undetermined. CDR1 and CDR2 (germline): SGHNT, YENEEA. This CDR3 contains 14 residues. Trimming pared 4 bases from V and 4 bases from J, leaving 12 bases between.

The chain employs TRBV19 and TRBJ2-7; 7 nucleotides align to TRBD2. V shed 3 bases and J 1 base; nucleotides not matched to a gene: 6. The germline V gene has CDR1 LNHDA and CDR2 SQIVND (reference sequence). CDR3 length: 15 residues. The CDR3 loop is CASSIEAGFSYEQYF. The CDR3 DNA sequence: TGTGCCAGTAGTATCGAAGCGGGATTTTCCTACGAGCAGTACTTC.

This clone turned up a few times. This sequence joins TRBV5-4 and TRBJ1-5; D is ambiguous. This CDR3 contains 16 residues. V lost 1 base to trimming and J lost 4 bases, with 15 bases between them. Germline CDR1 SGHNT, CDR2 YYREEE (reference sequence). Here the CDR3 DNA reads TGTGCCAGCAGCTTGATCGCGGGCTGGGGAAATCAGCCCCAGCATTTT. This gives the protein CASSLIAGWGNQPQHF. The entire variable domain, with the rest obtained from reference TRBV5-4 and TRBJ1-5, is as follows: ETGVTQSPTHLIKTRGQQVTLRCSSQSGHNTVSWYQQALGQGPQFIFQYYREEENGRGNFPPRFSGLQFPNYSSELNVNALELDDSALYLCASSLIAGWGNQPQHFGDGTRLSIL.

The rearrangement joins TRBV6-4 to TRBJ2-1; D is perhaps TRBD2 (6 bases). This CDR3 comprises 19 residues. CDR1 and CDR2 from the germline V gene are MRHNA and SNTAGT. Trimming took 0 bases from V and 6 from J, leaving 24 bases between them. CDR3 loop: CASSDSKEGSHPRPNEQFF. CDR3 coding DNA: TGTGCCAGCAGTGACTCTAAGGAGGGCTCTCACCCTAGGCCCAATGAGCAGTTCTTC.

The chain recombines TRBV14 with TRBJ2-7; the D is unclear. V dropped 1 base and J dropped 4 bases, with 8 bases sitting between them. Germline CDR1 SGHDN, CDR2 FVKESK. The CDR3 length is 13 residues. This CDR3 is CASSQGLLYEQYF. In DNA, the CDR3 is TGTGCCAGCAGCCAAGGACTTCTATACGAGCAGTACTTC.

The rearrangement uses TRBV6-2 or TRBV6-3 and TRBJ2-7, with D maybe TRBD1 (5 bases). The ends were cut back, 0 bases at V and 3 bases at J, with 12 bases in the middle. This CDR3 is built from 15 residues. Germline V gene data show CDR1 as MNHEY and CDR2 as SVGEGT. DNA of the CDR3: TGTGCCAGCAGTTACTCCGACAGCCACGGCTACGAGCAGTACTTC. Residues: CASSYSDSHGYEQYF.

The J gene is TRBJ1-1, the V gene TRBV5-4; D gene ambiguous. The CDR3 has 14 residues. Trimming pared 4 bases from V and 1 base from J, leaving 11 bases between. Germline loops: CDR1 SGHNT, CDR2 YYREEE (reference sequence). The CDR3 DNA is TGTGCCAGCAGCAAGCCTCCAGGGAACACTGAAGCTTTCTTT. Translation: CASSKPPGNTEAFF.

For the CDR3, the DNA is TGTGCCAGCAGCGTACAGGGCGGACAGCCCCAGCATTTT. Translation: CASSVQGGQPQHF. The genes are TRBV9 and TRBJ1-5, with D maybe TRBD1 (5 bases). In germline, CDR1 is SGDLS, CDR2 YYNGEE. The CDR3 runs to 13 residues. V lost 1 base, J lost 7 bases, and 9 bases lay in between. Looking up the rest from reference TRBV9 and TRBJ1-5 gives the full variable domain: DSGVTQTPKHLITATGQRVTLRCSPRSGDLSVYWYQQSLDQGLQFLIQYYNGEERAKGNILERFSAQQFPDLHSELNLSSLELGDSALYFCASSVQGGQPQHFGDGTRLSIL.

V is TRBV28 and J is TRBJ1-5; possible D gene TRBD1, 6 bases. Trimming removed 4 bases from V and 7 bases from J, with 17 bases in between. Germline V gene sequence: CDR1 MDHEN, CDR2 SYDVKM. CDR3 length equals 15 residues. As DNA, the CDR3 is TGTGCCAGCAGTTCCGGAACAGGGTGGACCCAGCCCCAGCATTTT. This gives the protein CASSSGTGWTQPQHF.

The chain is built from TRBV24-1 and TRBJ2-2; 8 bases fit TRBD1. The V segment lost 3 bases and the J segment 2 bases; nucleotides outside the gene matches: 4. This CDR3 spans 16 amino acids. Germline V gene data show CDR1 as KGHDR and CDR2 as SFDVKD. The CDR3 DNA reads as TGTGCCACCAGTGATCAGGGGGCGCTCAACACCGGGGAGCTGTTTTTT. Translation: CATSDQGALNTGELFF.

The J gene is TRBJ2-7, the V gene TRBV24-1; possibly TRBD1 or TRBD2 for D (6 bases each). CDR1 is KGHDR, CDR2 SFDVKD, per germline. V lost 4 bases to trimming and J lost 5 bases, with 11 bases between them. CDR3 size: 13 residues. CDR3 sequence: CATSDLRGDEQYF. CDR3 nucleotides: TGTGCCACCAGTGACTTGAGGGGGGACGAGCAGTACTTC.

This sequence joins TRBV9 and TRBJ1-1, with D unresolved. This CDR3 is 13 amino acids long. CDR1 is SGDLS, CDR2 YYNGEE, per germline. The V gene lost 3 bases and the J gene lost 0 bases, with 6 bases spanning the gap. The CDR3: CASSASMNTEAFF. DNA of the CDR3: TGTGCCAGCAGCGCCTCTATGAACACTGAAGCTTTCTTT.

The rearrangement uses TRBV19 and TRBJ2-1; 14 nucleotides align to TRBD2. Trimming took 2 bases from V and 6 from J; bases not matched to a gene: 9. The CDR3 runs 18 residues. Germline-derived CDR1 and CDR2 are LNHDA and SQIVND (reference sequence). The CDR3 reads CASSIRRTSGRKLNEQFF. The CDR3 bases are TGTGCCAGTAGTATACGGAGGACTAGCGGGAGGAAACTCAATGAGCAGTTCTTC. The full variable domain, with the rest looked up from reference TRBV19 and TRBJ2-1, is DGGITQSPKYLFRKEGQNVTLSCEQNLNHDAMYWYRQDPGQGLRLIYYSQIVNDFQKGDIAEGYSVSREKKESFPLTVTSAQKNPTAFYLCASSIRRTSGRKLNEQFFGPGTRLTVL.

In nucleotides, the CDR3 is TGCGCCAGCAGCTCGGCTAGCGGGAGTCTTTCCTTCGCGCAGTATTTT. Amino acids: CASSSASGSLSFAQYF. This sequence joins TRBV5-1 and TRBJ2-3; TRBD2 matches at 10 bases. The junction had 14 bases not matched to a gene; V was cut back by 3 bases and J by 10 bases. Germline loops: CDR1 SGHRS, CDR2 YFSETQ. This CDR3 has 16 residues.